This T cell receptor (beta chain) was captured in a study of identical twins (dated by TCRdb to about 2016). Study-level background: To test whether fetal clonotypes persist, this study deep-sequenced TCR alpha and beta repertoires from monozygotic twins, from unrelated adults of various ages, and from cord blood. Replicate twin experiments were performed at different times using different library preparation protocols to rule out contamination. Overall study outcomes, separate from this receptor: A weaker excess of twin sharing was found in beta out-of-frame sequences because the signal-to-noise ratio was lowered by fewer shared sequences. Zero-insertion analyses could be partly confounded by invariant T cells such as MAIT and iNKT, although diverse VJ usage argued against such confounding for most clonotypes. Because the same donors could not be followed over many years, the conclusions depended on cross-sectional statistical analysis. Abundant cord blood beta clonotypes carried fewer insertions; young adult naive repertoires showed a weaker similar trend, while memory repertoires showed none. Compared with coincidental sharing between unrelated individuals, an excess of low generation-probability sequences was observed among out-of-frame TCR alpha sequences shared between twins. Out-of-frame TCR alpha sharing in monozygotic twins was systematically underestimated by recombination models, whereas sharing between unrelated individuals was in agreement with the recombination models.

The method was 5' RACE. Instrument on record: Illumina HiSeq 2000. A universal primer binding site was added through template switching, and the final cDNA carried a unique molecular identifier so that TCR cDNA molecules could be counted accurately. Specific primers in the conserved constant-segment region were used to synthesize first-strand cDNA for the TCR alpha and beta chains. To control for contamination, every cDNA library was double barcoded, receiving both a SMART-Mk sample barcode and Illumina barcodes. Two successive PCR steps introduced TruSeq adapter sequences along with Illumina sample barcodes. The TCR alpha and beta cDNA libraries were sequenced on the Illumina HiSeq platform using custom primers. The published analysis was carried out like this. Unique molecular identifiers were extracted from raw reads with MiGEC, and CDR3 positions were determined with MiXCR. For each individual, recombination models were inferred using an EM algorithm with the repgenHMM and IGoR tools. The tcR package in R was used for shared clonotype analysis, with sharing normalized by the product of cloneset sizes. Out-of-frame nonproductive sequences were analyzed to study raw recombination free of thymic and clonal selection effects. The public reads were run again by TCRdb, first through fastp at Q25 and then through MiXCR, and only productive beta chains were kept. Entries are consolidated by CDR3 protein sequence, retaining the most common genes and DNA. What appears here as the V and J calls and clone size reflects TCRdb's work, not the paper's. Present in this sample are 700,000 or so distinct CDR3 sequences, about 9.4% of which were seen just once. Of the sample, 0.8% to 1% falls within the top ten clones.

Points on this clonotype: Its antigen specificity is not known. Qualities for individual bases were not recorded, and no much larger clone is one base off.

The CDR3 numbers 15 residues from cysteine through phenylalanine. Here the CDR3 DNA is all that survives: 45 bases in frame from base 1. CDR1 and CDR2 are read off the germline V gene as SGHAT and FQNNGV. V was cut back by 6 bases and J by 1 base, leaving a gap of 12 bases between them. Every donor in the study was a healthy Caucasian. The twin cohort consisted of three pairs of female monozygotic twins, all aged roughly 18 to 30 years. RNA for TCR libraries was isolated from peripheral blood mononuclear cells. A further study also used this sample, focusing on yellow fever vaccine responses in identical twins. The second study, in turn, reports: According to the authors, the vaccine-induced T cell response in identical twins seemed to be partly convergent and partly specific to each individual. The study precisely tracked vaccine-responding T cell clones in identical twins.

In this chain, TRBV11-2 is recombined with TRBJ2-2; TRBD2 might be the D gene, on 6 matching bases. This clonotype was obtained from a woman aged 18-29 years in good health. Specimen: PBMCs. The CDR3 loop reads CASSRRDWNTGELFF. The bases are TGTGCCAGCAGTCGAAGGGACTGGAACACCGGGGAGCTGTTTTTT.